This TCR beta chain was identified during a study of cytomegalovirus exposure and HLA in healthy donors. Regarding the study as a whole: The analysis excluded some indistinguishable V segments, including TRBV6-2 and TRBV6-3. Researchers reportedly found TCR beta sequences accurately predicted most subjects' HLA-A and HLA-B alleles. A later analysis linked a missense variant in DCLRE1C to the trimming of TCR beta V and J genes.

Primers for the PCR totalled 60 Vbeta and 13 Jbeta. Profiling relied on immunoSEQ multiplex PCR, and the TCRdb table lists in-frame clones only, not all of them. Its table lists approximately 200,000 clones. Points on this clone: Its antigen is currently unknown.

CDR1 and CDR2 (germline): SGHDT, YYEEEE. The CDR3 contains 15 residues. Unmatched junction bases numbered 5, after V lost 1 base and J lost 2 bases. The chain couples TRBV5-6 to TRBJ1-1; 7 bases fit TRBD1. The receptor comes from a boy between 10 and 17 years old in good health and CMV-seronegative. What was sequenced was PBMCs. The CDR3 region is CASSLTGVGNTEAFF. The CDR3 nucleotides read TGTGCCAGCAGCTTGACAGGGGTGGGAAACACTGAAGCTTTCTTT.